This TCR beta chain originates from a study of identical twins' blood T cells (dated by TCRdb to 2012 to 2014). About the investigation overall: Some 51 million Illumina reads were obtained across roughly 12 libraries, comprising six alpha-chain and six beta-chain libraries. TCR alpha and beta chain repertoires of three pairs of monozygous twins were compared using next-generation sequencing to assess genetic influence on repertoire formation.

Via the germline V gene, CDR1 is MNHEY and CDR2 SVGAGI. Taken from cysteine to phenylalanine, the CDR3 has 19 residues. Only the CDR3 portion is preserved as DNA: 57 bases, with reading frame beginning at the first base. V is cut back by 0 bases and J by 0 bases, with 10 bases in the junction unmatched. The library was built by means of 5' RACE. Sequencing took place on an Illumina Genome Analyzer IIx. RNA-based TCR cDNA libraries were prepared by a previously described protocol with several modifications. To prevent cross-contamination, sample-specific barcodes were introduced on both ends of each TCR cDNA library during cDNA synthesis and amplification. As for how the authors treated the data: Between about 90,000 and nearly 550,000 clonotypes were identified per individual, and about 2.2 to 3.6 million CDR3-containing reads were obtained per library. After reads with improper barcode index combinations were thrown out, a cloneset for each library was built using the MiTCR software. While assembling CDR3 clonotypes, MiTCR corrected PCR and sequencing errors and either filtered or rescued low-quality reads. Artificial out-of-frame clonotypes were removed by being mapped to in-frame sequences, with one indel in the CDR3 allowed. Similarity of V and J gene usage between donors was measured as Jensen-Shannon divergence divided by mean entropy. TCRdb trimmed the raw reads at Q25, called clones with MiXCR and kept productive beta chains. Duplicate CDR3 protein sequences are folded into a single record with the most common DNA and genes. TCRdb, not the original authors, processed these V and J calls. For this sample there are 350,000 to 400,000 distinct CDR3 sequences; around 30% appear just once. The ten most abundant clones make up roughly 5.5% of the sample.

What the authors observed across the whole study: Because the twins were reared together, environmental influences could not be excluded as an explanation for twin similarity. Independent studies were stated to be required to validate the proposed role of the TCRalpha J segment in MHC recognition during thymic selection. The number of CDR3 clonotypes shared between two donors was mainly determined by the product of the cloneset sizes of the two donors, and no clear deviation from this trend was shown by twins. Among the most abundant TCRbeta clonotypes, every donor shared more CDR3 sequences with her own twin than with unrelated donors. V gene usage was reported to be markedly more similar within twin pairs than between unrelated donors, even among non-selected out-of-frame TCRbeta clonotypes.

This clonotype was observed a few times. It has no known antigen specificity. Within one base of it there is no much larger clone, and no base qualities were kept. Six healthy women forming three monozygous twin pairs were used as donors. All three twin pairs had been reared together, and it was thought likely that the same infectious agents and vaccines had been met by these twin pairs. TCR cDNA libraries were prepared from RNA that had been isolated from peripheral blood mononuclear cells. The rearrangement joined TRBV6-5 to TRBJ2-2; the central 7 bases match TRBD1. This receptor was identified in a woman between 18 and 55 years old in good health. The specimen sequenced was PBMCs. The sequence in DNA is TGTGCCAGCAGTTACTCGACAGGGAACCGACCCCCGAACACCGGGGAGCTGTTTTTT. This is translated as CASSYSTGNRPPNTGELFF.